This T cell receptor (beta chain) was obtained from a study of shared clonotypes between healthy human individuals. Study information: CD4 naive and CD4 memory each took three plates per donor, while CD8 naive took two and CD8 memory one.

The study's findings and limits: Naive subsets tended to show greater estimated richness than memory subsets.

When replicate PCRs were run on sorted subsets, they used 200 to 250 ng DNA, 28,000 or so T cell genomes. Authors' methods: Without quality scores, immunoSEQ junctional reads could not be filtered like full-length reads. The data were produced by immunoSEQ multiplex PCR, yet TCRdb's version contains in-frame clones alone and is incomplete. V, J and clone size reflect that table, while D and trimming were determined from the DNA. The data contain 1,400,000 or so clones, about 98.5% of them singletons. A remark on this clone: Antigen unknown.

The CDR3 covers 14 residues. V lost 5 bases and J 4 bases, leaving 12 bases between the germline ends. Germline loops: CDR1 MNHEY, CDR2 SMNVEV (reference sequence). This chain uses TRBV27 with TRBJ2-1; D possibly corresponds to TRBD2 (6 bases). The source of this sequence is a man aged 25-40 years in good health. The sequenced sample was naive CD4+ T cells sorted from blood. Documented subset: CD45RA+ positively selected. As DNA, the CDR3 is TGTGCCAGCAGTCCAATGACTAGTTACAATGAGCAGTTCTTC. The encoded protein is CASSPMTSYNEQFF.